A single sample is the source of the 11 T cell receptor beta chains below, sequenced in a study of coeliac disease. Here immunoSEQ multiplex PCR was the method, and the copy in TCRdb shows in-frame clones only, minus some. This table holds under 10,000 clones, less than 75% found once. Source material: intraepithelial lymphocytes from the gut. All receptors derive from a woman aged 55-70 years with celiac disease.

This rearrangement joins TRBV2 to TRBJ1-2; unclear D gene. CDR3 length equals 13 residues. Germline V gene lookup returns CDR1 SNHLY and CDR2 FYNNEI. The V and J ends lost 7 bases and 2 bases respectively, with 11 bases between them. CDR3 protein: CASIGEPNYGYTF. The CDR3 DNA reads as TGTGCCAGCATCGGAGAACCGAACTATGGCTACACCTTC.

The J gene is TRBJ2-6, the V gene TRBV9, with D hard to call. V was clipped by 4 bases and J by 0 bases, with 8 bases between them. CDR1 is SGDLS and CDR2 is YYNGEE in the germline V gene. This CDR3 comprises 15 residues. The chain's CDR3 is CASSPTASGANVLTF. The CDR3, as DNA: TGTGCCAGCAGCCCCACAGCCTCTGGGGCCAACGTCCTGACTTTC.

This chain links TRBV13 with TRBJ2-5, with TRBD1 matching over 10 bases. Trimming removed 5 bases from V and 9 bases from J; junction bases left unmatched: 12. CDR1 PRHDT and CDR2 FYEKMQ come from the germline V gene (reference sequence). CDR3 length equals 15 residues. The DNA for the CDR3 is TGTGCCAGCAGCCAGAGAGGGACAGGGGATTGGCCCCAGTACTTC. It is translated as CASSQRGTGDWPQYF.

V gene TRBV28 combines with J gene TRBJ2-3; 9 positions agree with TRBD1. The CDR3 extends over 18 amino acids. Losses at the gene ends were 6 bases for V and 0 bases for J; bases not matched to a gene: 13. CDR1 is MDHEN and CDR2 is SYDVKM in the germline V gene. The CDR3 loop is CASSPLPMTGGSTDTQYF. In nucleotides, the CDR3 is TGTGCCAGCAGCCCCCTCCCCATGACAGGGGGTAGCACAGATACGCAGTATTTT.

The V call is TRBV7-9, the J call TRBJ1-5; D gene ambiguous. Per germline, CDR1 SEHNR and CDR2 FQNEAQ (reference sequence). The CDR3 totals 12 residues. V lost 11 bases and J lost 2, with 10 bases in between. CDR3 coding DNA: TGTGCCTCCAGGCAGGGCAATCAGCCCCAGCATTTT. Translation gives CASRQGNQPQHF.

CDR3 loop: CASSLGAPLQGCYTF. The CDR3 region has the DNA TGTGCCAGCAGCTTAGGAGCTCCTCTTCAGGGTTGCTACACCTTC. The chain joins TRBV7-9 to TRBJ1-2, with a tentative D call TRBD1 (5 bases). The V gene's germline CDR1 is SEHNR and CDR2 FQNEAQ (reference sequence). The CDR3 is 15 residues long. V shed 1 base and J shed 9 bases, with 18 bases lying between them.

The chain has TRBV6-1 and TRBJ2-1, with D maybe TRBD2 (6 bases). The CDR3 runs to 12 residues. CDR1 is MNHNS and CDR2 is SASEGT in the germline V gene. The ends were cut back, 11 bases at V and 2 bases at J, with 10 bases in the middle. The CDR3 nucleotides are TGTGCCTCTAGCGTGACCTACAATGAGCAGTTCTTC. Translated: CASSVTYNEQFF.

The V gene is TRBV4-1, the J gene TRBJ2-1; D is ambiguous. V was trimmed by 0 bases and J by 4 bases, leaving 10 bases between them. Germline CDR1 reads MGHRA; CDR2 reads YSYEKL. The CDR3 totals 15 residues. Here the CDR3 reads CASSQDHVLYNEQFF. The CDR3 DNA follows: TGCGCCAGCAGCCAAGATCACGTCCTATACAATGAGCAGTTCTTC.

The CDR3 protein is CASARNRPYTF. In nucleotides, the CDR3 is TGTGCCAGCGCCCGGAACAGACCTTACACCTTC. The chain carries TRBV28 and TRBJ1-2; no definite D call. Trimming stripped 8 bases from V and 11 bases from J, with 15 bases between. The V gene's germline CDR1 is MDHEN and CDR2 SYDVKM. The CDR3 extends over 11 amino acids.

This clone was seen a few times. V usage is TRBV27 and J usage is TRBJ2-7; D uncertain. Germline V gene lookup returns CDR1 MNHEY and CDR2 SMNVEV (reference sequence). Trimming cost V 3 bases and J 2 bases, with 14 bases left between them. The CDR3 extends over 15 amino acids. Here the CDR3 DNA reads TGTGCCAGCAGTTTGGAGCCCCCCCGGGCCTACGAGCAGTACTTC. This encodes CASSLEPPRAYEQYF.

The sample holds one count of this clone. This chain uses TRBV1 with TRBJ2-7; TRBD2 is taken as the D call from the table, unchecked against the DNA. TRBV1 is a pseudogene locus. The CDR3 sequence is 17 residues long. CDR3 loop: CTSSPRRKAGGPKEQYF. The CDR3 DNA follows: TGCACCAGCAGCCCCCGGAGAAAAGCGGGAGGGCCGAAGGAGCAGTACTTC.